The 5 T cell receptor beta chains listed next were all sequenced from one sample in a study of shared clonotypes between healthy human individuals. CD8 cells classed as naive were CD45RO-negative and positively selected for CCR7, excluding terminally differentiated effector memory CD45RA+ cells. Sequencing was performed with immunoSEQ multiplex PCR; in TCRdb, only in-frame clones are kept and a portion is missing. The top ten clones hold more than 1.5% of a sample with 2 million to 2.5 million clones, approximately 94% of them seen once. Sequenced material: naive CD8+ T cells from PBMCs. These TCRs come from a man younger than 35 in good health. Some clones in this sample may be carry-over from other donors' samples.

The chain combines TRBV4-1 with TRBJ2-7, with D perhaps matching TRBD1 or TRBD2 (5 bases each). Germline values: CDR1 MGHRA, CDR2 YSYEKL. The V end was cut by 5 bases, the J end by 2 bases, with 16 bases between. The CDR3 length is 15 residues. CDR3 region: CASSFRDAGTYEQYF. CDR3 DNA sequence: TGCGCCAGCAGCTTCCGGGACGCAGGAACCTACGAGCAGTACTTC.

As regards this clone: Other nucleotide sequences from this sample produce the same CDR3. CDR3: CASSLSGLGPQHF. CDR3 DNA: TGTGCCAGCAGTTTATCAGGCCTAGGGCCCCAGCATTTT. The V gene is TRBV27, the J gene TRBJ1-5; D not certain. The CDR3 has 13 amino acids. V was clipped by 0 bases and J by 9 bases, with 9 bases between them. Germline V gene sequence: CDR1 MNHEY, CDR2 SMNVEV (reference sequence).

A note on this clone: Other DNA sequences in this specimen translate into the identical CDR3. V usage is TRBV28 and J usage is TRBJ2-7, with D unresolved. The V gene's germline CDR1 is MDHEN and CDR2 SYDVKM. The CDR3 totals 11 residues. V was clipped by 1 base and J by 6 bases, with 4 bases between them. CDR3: CASSLSGEQYF. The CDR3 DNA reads TGTGCCAGCAGTTTATCCGGCGAGCAGTACTTC.

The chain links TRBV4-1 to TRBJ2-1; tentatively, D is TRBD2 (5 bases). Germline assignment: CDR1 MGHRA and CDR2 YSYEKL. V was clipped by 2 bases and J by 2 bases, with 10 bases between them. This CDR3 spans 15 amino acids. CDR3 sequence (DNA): TGCGCCAGCAGCCAACGGGTCGGGACCTACAATGAGCAGTTCTTC. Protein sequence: CASSQRVGTYNEQFF.

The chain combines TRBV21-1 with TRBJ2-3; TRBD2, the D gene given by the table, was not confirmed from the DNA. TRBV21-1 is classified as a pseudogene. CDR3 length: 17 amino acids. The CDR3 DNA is TGTGCCAGCAGCAAAGGGGCTAGCGGGAACCACACAGATACGCAGTATTTT. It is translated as CASSKGASGNHTDTQYF.